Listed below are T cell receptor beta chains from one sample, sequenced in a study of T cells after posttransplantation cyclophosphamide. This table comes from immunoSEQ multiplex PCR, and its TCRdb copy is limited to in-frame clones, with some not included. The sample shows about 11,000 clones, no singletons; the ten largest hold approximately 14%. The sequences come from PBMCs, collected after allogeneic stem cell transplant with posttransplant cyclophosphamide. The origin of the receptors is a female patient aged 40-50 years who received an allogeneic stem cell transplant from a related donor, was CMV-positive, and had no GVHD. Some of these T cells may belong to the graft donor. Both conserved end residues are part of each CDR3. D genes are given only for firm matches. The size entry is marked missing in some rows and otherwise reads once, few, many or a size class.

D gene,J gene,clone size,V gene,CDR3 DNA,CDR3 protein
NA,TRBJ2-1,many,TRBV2,TGTGCCAGCAGTGTACAGCGGACCTTGGACAATGAGCAGTTCTTC,CASSVQRTLDNEQFF
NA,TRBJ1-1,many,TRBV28,TGTGCCAGCATCTCGGGTGGCAGGGCAAACACTGAAGCTTTCTTT,CASISGGRANTEAFF
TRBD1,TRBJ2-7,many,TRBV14,TGTGCCAGCAGCCCGACAGGGCCCGAGCAGTACTTC,CASSPTGPEQYF
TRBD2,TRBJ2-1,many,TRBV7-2,TGTGCCAGCAGCTTCCCGCTAGCGGGAGTGGCTGGGTTCTTTGAGCAGTTCTTC,CASSFPLAGVAGFFEQFF
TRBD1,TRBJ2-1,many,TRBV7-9,TGTGCCAGCAGCTCTGGACAGGGGGTGCATGAGCAGTTCTTC,CASSSGQGVHEQFF
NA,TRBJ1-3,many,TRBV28,TGTGCCAGCAGCGACCCGGGGAACCGGTGGTGGAACACCATATATTTT,CASSDPGNRWWNTIYF
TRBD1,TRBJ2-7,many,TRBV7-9,TGTGCCAGCAGCCCTACCGGGACAGGGGTAGCCTACGAGCAGTACTTC,CASSPTGTGVAYEQYF
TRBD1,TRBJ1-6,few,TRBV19,TGTGCCAGTAGTACGACAGGGGATTCACCCCTCCACTTT,CASSTTGDSPLHF
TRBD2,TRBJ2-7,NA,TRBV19,TGTGCCAGTTCCTGGGGAGCGGGGGAAACCTACGAGCAGTACTTC,CASSWGAGETYEQYF
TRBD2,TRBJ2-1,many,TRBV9,TGTGCCAGCAGCGTAGTAGCGGGAGCTTTCAATGAGCAGTTCTTC,CASSVVAGAFNEQFF
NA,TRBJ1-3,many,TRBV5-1,TGCGCCAGCAGCTATATGACAGGCTCTGGAAACACCATATATTTT,CASSYMTGSGNTIYF
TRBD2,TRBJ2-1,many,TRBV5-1,TGCGCCAGCAGTTACACCGGGACTAGCGGGGGTAATGAGCAGTTCTTC,CASSYTGTSGGNEQFF
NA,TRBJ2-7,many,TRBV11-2,TGTGCCAGCAGCTTAGGACTCGACGCCTACGAGCAGTACTTC,CASSLGLDAYEQYF
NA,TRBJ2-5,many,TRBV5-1,TGCGCCAGCAGCTTGCTCACTACAGGGAAAGAGACCCAGTACTTC,CASSLLTTGKETQYF
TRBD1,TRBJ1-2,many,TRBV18,TGTGCCAGCTCACCGGCCCAGGGACAGGGGGTTGGCTACACCTTC,CASSPAQGQGVGYTF
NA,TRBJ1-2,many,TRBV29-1,TGCAGCGTTCGGGAAGCTACCTATGGCTACACCTTC,CSVREATYGYTF
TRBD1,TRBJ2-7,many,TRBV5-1,TGCGCCAGCAGCTTGTTGACAGGGTCCGAATACGAGCAGTACTTC,CASSLLTGSEYEQYF
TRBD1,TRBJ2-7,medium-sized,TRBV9,TGTGCCAGCAGCGTTTATGGGACAGGGGGCGACGAGCAGTACTTC,CASSVYGTGGDEQYF
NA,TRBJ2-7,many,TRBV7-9,TGTGCCAGCAGCTTAGGAGCCGACTTGCCCTACGAGCAGTACTTC,CASSLGADLPYEQYF
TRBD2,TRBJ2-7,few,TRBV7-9,TGTGCCAGCAGCATCACGACTAGCGGGACCTACGAGCAGTACTTC,CASSITTSGTYEQYF
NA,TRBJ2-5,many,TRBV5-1,TGCGCCAGCAGCCCCGGGTCTTCTGGCGGGGAGACCCAGTACTTC,CASSPGSSGGETQYF
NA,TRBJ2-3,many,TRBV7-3,TGTGCCAGCAGTATACAATCGAGCCAGGCAGATACGCAGTATTTT,CASSIQSSQADTQYF
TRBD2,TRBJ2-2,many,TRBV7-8,TGTGCCAGCAGCTTGTCCGGGGGGGCCTCCGGGGAGCTGTTTTTT,CASSLSGGASGELFF
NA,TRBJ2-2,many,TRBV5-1,TGCGCCAGCAGCTTGGTAGCGAAGAACACCGGGGAGCTGTTTTTT,CASSLVAKNTGELFF
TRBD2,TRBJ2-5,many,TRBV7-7,TGTGCCAGCAGCCCCCGGGAGGGCCTTGAGACCCAGTACTTC,CASSPREGLETQYF
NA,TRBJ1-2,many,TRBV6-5,TGTGCCAGCAGCGGCCCCCGGGGAGGAGACTATGGCTACACCTTC,CASSGPRGGDYGYTF
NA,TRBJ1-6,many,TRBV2,TGTGCCAGCAGGATCAAGTCGGCCCTCCACTTT,CASRIKSALHF
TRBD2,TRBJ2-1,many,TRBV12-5,TGTGCTAGTGGCCGGACTAGCGGGGGGGGGAATGAGCAGTTCTTC,CASGRTSGGGNEQFF
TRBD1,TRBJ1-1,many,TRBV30,TGTGCCTGGGTTACAGGGGTGCGCGGTAACACTGAAGCTTTCTTT,CAWVTGVRGNTEAFF
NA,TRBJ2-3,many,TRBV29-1,TGCAGCGTTGAAGGGGGACAAAGCACAGATACGCAGTATTTT,CSVEGGQSTDTQYF
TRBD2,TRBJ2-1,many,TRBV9,TGTGCCAGCAGCCTATATACTAGCGGCAATGAGCAGTTCTTC,CASSLYTSGNEQFF
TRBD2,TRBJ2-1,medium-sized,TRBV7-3,TGTGCCAGCAGCTCCAACATCCGCGGGACTAGCGGGAGCAATGAGCAGTTCTTC,CASSSNIRGTSGSNEQFF
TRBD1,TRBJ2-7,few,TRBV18,TGTGCCAGCTCACCAAAGGACAGGGTGTACGAGCAGTACTTC,CASSPKDRVYEQYF
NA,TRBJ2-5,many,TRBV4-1,TGCGCCAGCAGCCAATACCGGGAATCACGTCAAGAGACCCAGTACTTC,CASSQYRESRQETQYF
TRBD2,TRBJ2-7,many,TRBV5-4,TGTGCCAGCAGCGACAAAAGCGGGAGCGCACACTACGAGCAGTACTTC,CASSDKSGSAHYEQYF
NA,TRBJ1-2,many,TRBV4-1,TGCGCCAGCAGCCAGCTATTAGACAGTCTCTATGGCTACACCTTC,CASSQLLDSLYGYTF
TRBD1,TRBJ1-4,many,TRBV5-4,TGTGCCAGCAGCTGGACAGGGGCCGAGGGGGAACTGTTTTTT,CASSWTGAEGELFF
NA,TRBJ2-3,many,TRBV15,TGTGCCACCAGCCTACCGACTCTGGGGCAGGGAGGAGATACGCAGTATTTT,CATSLPTLGQGGDTQYF
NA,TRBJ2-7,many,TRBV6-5,TGTGCCAGCGGGCTAGCAGAATCCTACGAGCAGTACTTC,CASGLAESYEQYF
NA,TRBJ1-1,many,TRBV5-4,TGTGCCAGCAGCGTATACAGGACCTCTGCCAACACTGAAGCTTTCTTT,CASSVYRTSANTEAFF
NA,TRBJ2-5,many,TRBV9,TGTGCCAGCAGCGTAGTGGGGACTCTGGGGGGAGAGACCCAGTACTTC,CASSVVGTLGGETQYF
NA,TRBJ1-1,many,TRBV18,TGTGCCAGCTCACCCCTCGGGGTGAACACTGAAGCTTTCTTT,CASSPLGVNTEAFF
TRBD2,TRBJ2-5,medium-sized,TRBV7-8,TGTGCCAGCAGCTTTAGCGGGGGTGCGACGGGGACCCAGTACTTC,CASSFSGGATGTQYF
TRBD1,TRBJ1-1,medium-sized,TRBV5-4,TGTGCCAGCAGCAGAACAGGGGGAAGTGAGACTGAAGCTTTCTTT,CASSRTGGSETEAFF
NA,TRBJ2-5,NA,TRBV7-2,TGTGCCAGCACCCTAGGGGGGGGTCGGGAGACCCAGTACTTC,CASTLGGGRETQYF
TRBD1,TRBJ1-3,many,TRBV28,TGTGCCAGCAGTTTAGGACAGGGGAGAGGAAACACCATATATTTT,CASSLGQGRGNTIYF
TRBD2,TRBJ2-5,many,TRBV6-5,TGTGCCACCGCGGGAGGGCCGTTGGAGACCCAGTACTTC,CATAGGPLETQYF
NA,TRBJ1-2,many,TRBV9,TGTGCCAGCAGCGTATCAAACATTTATGGCTACACCTTC,CASSVSNIYGYTF
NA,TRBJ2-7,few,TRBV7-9,TGTGCCAGCAGCTTGAGGGGCGGGGTCGACGAGCAGTACTTC,CASSLRGGVDEQYF
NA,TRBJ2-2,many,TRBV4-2,TGTGCCAGCAGCCGCGCCACAGGGAATTCCGGGGAGCTGTTTTTT,CASSRATGNSGELFF
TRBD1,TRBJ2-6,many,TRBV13,TGTGCCAGCAGCTTAACAGGGGCTGGGGCCAACGTCCTGACTTTC,CASSLTGAGANVLTF
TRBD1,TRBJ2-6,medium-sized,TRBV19,TGTGCCAGTAGTATGGGACAGGGTCAGCCGGCCAACGTCCTGACTTTC,CASSMGQGQPANVLTF